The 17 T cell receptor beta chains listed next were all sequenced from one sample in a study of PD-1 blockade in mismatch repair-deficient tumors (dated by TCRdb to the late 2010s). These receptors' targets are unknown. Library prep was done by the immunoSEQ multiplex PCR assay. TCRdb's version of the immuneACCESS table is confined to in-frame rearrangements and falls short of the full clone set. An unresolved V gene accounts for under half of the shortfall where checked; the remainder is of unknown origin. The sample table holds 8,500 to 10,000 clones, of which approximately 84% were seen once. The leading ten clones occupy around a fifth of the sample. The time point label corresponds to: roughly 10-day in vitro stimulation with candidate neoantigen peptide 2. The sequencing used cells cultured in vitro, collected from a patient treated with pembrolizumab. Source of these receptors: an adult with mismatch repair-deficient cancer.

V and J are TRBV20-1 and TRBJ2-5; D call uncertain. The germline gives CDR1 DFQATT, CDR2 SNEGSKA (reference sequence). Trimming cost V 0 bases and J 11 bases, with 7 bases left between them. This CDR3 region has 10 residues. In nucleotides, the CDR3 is TGCAGTGCTAGAGACTTTTTACAGTACTTC. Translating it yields CSARDFLQYF.

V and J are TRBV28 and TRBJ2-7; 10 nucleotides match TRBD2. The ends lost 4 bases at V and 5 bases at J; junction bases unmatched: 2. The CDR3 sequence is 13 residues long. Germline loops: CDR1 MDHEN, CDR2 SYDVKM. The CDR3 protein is CASSSLAGDEQYF. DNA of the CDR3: TGTGCCAGCAGTTCCCTAGCGGGAGACGAGCAGTACTTC. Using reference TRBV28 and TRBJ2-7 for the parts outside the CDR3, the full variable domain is DVKVTQSSRYLVKRTGEKVFLECVQDMDHENMFWYRQDPGLGLRLIYFSYDVKMKEKGDIPEGYSVSREKKERFSLILESASTNQTSMYLCASSSLAGDEQYFGPGTRLTVT.

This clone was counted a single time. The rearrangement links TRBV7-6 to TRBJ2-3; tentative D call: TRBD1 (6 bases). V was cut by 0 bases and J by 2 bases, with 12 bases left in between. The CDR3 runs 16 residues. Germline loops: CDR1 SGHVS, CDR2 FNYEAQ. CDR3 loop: CASSLAVRGNTDTQYF. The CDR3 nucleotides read TGTGCCAGCAGCTTAGCGGTCAGGGGAAACACAGATACGCAGTATTTT.

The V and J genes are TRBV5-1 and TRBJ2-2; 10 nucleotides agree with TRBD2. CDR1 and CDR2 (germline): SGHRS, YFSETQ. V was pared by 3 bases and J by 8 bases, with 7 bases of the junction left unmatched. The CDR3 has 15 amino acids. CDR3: CASSSTSGNLGELFF. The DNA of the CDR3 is TGCGCCAGCAGCTCCACTAGCGGGAATCTGGGGGAGCTGTTTTTT.

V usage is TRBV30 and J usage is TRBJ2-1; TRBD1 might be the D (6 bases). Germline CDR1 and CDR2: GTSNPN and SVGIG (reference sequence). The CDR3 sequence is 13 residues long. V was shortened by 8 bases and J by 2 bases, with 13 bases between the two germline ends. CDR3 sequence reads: CAVRRDTYNEQFF. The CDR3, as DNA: TGTGCCGTCCGTCGGGACACCTACAATGAGCAGTTCTTC.

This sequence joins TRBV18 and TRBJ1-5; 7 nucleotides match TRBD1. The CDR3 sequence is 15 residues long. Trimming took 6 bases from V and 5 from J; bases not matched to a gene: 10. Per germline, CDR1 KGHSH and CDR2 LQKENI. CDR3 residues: CASSPARQGHQPQHF. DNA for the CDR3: TGTGCCAGCTCTCCCGCTCGACAGGGCCATCAGCCCCAGCATTTT.

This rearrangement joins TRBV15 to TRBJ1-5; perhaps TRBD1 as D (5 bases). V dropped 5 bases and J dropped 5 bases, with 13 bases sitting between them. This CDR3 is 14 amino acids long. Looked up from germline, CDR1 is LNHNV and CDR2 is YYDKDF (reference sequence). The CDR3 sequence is CATSYGQRHQPQHF. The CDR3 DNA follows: TGTGCCACCAGCTACGGACAACGGCATCAGCCCCAGCATTTT.

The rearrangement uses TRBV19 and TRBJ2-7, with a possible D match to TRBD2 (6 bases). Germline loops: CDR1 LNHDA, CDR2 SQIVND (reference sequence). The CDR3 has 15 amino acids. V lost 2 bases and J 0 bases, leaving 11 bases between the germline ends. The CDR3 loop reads CASSIMAGRSYEQYF. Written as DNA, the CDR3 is TGTGCCAGTAGTATAATGGCGGGACGCTCCTACGAGCAGTACTTC.

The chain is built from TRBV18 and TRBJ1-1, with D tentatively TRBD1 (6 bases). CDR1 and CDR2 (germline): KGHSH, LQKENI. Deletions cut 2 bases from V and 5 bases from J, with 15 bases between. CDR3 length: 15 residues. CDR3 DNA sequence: TGTGCCAGCTCACCAGCTTTTGGGGGGACAACTGAAGCTTTCTTT. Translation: CASSPAFGGTTEAFF.

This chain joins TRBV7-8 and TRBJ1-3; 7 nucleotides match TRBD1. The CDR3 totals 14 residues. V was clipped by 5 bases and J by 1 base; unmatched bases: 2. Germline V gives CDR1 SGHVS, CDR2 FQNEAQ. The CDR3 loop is CASSHRGSGNTIYF. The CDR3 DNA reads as TGTGCCAGCAGCCACAGGGGTTCTGGAAACACCATATATTTT.

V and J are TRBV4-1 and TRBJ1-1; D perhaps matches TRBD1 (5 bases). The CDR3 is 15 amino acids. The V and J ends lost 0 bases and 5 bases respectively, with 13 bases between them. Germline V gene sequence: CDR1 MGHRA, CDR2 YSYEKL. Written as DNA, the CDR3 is TGCGCCAGCAGCCAAGAGCAGCGGGGGAAGACTGAAGCTTTCTTT. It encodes CASSQEQRGKTEAFF.

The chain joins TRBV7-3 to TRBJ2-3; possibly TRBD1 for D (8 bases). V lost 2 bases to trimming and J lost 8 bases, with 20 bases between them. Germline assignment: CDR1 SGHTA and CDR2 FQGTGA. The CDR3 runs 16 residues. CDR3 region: CASSLHRQGPGGTQYF. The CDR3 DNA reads TGTGCCAGCAGCTTACACAGACAGGGGCCGGGGGGTACGCAGTATTTT.

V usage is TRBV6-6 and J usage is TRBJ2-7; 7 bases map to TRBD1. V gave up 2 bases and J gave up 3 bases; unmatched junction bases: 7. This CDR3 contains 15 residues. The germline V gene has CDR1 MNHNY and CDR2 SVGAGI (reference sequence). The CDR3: CASSYAGQVHYEQYF. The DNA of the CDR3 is TGTGCCAGCAGTTACGCCGGACAGGTCCACTACGAGCAGTACTTC.

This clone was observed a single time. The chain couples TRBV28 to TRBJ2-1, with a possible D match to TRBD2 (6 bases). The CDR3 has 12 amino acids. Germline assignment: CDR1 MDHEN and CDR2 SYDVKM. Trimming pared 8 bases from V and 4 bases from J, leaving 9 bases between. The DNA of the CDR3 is TGTGCCAGCGGCGGGAATTACAATGAGCAGTTCTTC. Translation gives CASGGNYNEQFF.

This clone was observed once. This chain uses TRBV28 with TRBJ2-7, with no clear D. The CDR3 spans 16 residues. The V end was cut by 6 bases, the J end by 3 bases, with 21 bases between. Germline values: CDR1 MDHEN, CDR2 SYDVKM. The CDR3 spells CASRPQTLDRRYEQYF. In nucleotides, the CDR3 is TGTGCCAGCAGGCCACAAACACTGGACCGGCGCTACGAGCAGTACTTC.

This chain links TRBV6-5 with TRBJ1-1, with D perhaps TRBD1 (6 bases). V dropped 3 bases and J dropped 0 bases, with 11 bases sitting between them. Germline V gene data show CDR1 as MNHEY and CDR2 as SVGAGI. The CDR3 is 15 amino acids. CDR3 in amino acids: CASSYWDTLNTEAFF. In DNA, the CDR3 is TGTGCCAGCAGTTATTGGGACACCTTGAACACTGAAGCTTTCTTT.

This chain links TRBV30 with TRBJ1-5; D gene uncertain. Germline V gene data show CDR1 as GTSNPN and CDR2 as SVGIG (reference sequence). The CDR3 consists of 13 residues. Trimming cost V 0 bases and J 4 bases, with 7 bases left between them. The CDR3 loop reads CAWSVYGNQPQHF. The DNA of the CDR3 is TGTGCCTGGAGTGTATACGGGAATCAGCCCCAGCATTTT.